The 22 T cell receptor beta chains below all came from one sample that was sequenced in a study of shared clonotypes between healthy human individuals. Terminally differentiated effector memory CD45RA+ cells were excluded from the naive CD8 cells, which were CD45RO-negative and positively selected for CCR7. Generated by immunoSEQ multiplex PCR, the TCRdb table keeps only in-frame clones and is missing some. Of nearly 2 million clones listed, less than 95% were seen once; the top ten hold 1% to 1.5%. The sample taken for sequencing was naive CD8+ T cells sorted from blood. The receptors originated from a man aged 18 to 35 in good health.

This CDR3 is CASSAPVGTGTNYGYTF. The CDR3 nucleotides are TGTGCCAGCAGCGCCCCCGTCGGGACAGGGACCAACTATGGCTACACCTTC. The rearrangement links TRBV9 to TRBJ1-2; 9 nucleotides match TRBD1. V lost 3 bases, J lost 2 bases, and 11 bases stayed unmatched. Germline loops: CDR1 SGDLS, CDR2 YYNGEE. The CDR3 loop spans 17 amino acids.

The chain employs TRBV7-9 and TRBJ2-7; D may be TRBD2 (5 bases). Trimming took off 3 bases at V and 3 bases at J, with 15 bases between the two ends. This CDR3 contains 15 residues. Germline CDR1 reads SEHNR; CDR2 reads FQNEAQ (reference sequence). CDR3 nucleotide sequence: TGTGCCAGCAGCTTGGTCGACGGGGTATACTACGAGCAGTACTTC. It codes for CASSLVDGVYYEQYF.

This chain joins TRBV18 and TRBJ1-2, with 7 bases that match TRBD1. V was clipped by 2 bases and J by 3 bases; unmatched bases: 3. The CDR3 contains 14 residues. Germline V gene lookup returns CDR1 KGHSH and CDR2 LQKENI. The CDR3 here is CASSPATGDYGYTF. CDR3 sequence (DNA): TGTGCCAGCTCACCAGCTACAGGGGACTATGGCTACACCTTC. Together with reference TRBV18 and TRBJ1-2, the CDR3 gives the full variable domain: NAGVMQNPRHLVRRRGQEARLRCSPMKGHSHVYWYRQLPEEGLKFMVYLQKENIIDESGMPKERFSAEFPKEGPSILRIQQVVRGDSAAYFCASSPATGDYGYTFGSGTRLTVV.

The rearrangement uses TRBV11-2 and TRBJ1-4; 9 nucleotides align to TRBD1. J lost 7 bases, V lost 4 bases, and 7 bases had no gene match. Germline V gene sequence: CDR1 SGHAT, CDR2 FQNNGV. The length of the CDR3 is 15 residues. CDR3 loop: CASSYKTGGSEKLFF. CDR3 sequence (DNA): TGTGCCAGCAGCTATAAGACAGGGGGAAGTGAAAAACTGTTTTTT.

This CDR3 reads CASSELHDNTGELFF. CDR3 DNA sequence: TGTGCCAGCAGTGAGCTACACGATAACACCGGGGAGCTGTTTTTT. The chain links TRBV2 to TRBJ2-2; D ambiguous. The germline V gene encodes CDR1 SNHLY and CDR2 FYNNEI. The CDR3 totals 15 residues. The germline V and J ends were trimmed by 3 bases and 2 bases, with 10 bases remaining between them.

The V call is TRBV5-1, the J call TRBJ1-1; D remains ambiguous. Germline V lookup: CDR1 SGHRS, CDR2 YFSETQ. The germline V and J ends were trimmed by 0 bases and 0 bases, with 12 bases remaining between them. This CDR3 contains 16 residues. In nucleotides, the CDR3 is TGCGCCAGCAGCTTGGCCCATCCCGGGGTGAACACTGAAGCTTTCTTT. Protein: CASSLAHPGVNTEAFF.

The chain uses TRBV10-2 and TRBJ2-7, with no clear D. V was pared by 2 bases and J by 7 bases, with 12 bases between. This CDR3 is built from 13 residues. The germline V gene has CDR1 WSHSY and CDR2 SAAADI. The CDR3: CASSESPYREQYF. CDR3 nucleotides: TGCGCCAGCAGTGAGAGTCCTTATAGGGAGCAGTACTTC.

V usage is TRBV2 and J usage is TRBJ2-2; maybe TRBD2 (6 bases). The CDR3 contains 15 residues. Trimming took 4 bases from V and 5 from J, leaving 14 bases between them. Germline V gene data show CDR1 as SNHLY and CDR2 as FYNNEI. As DNA, the CDR3 is TGTGCCAGCAGTGTGGCAACTAGCTGGACCGGGGAGCTGTTTTTT. Protein product: CASSVATSWTGELFF.

The chain links TRBV7-9 to TRBJ1-4; D is unclear. Germline CDR1 is SEHNR and CDR2 is FQNEAQ (reference sequence). V was pared by 2 bases and J by 3 bases, with 10 bases between. The CDR3 consists of 15 residues. Here the CDR3 DNA reads TGTGCCAGCAGCTTAAGGGTTGGGCCTAATGAAAAACTGTTTTTT. Its protein product is CASSLRVGPNEKLFF.

The chain is built from TRBV6-7 and TRBJ2-3; 7 nucleotides match TRBD1. TRBV6-7 is marked as an open reading frame, function uncertain. V dropped 0 bases and J dropped 0; count of bases not matched to a gene: 6. CDR3 size: 17 residues. CDR3 sequence (DNA): TGTGCCAGCAGTTACTCGAACGGCAGGGGGAGCACAGATACGCAGTATTTT. Translating it yields CASSYSNGRGSTDTQYF.

J is TRBJ1-2 and V is TRBV27, with D perhaps TRBD1 (5 bases). CDR1 and CDR2 from the germline V gene are MNHEY and SMNVEV (reference sequence). The CDR3 spans 14 residues. Between the trimmed V and J ends, which lost 3 bases and 10 bases, there was a span of 18 bases. In DNA form, the CDR3 reads TGTGCCAGCAGTTTTGTGGGGGGGACCAGGGTCTACACCTTC. Its protein product is CASSFVGGTRVYTF.

The chain joins TRBV6-5 to TRBJ2-3; 8 bases match TRBD2. Unmatched junction bases numbered 8, after V lost 6 bases and J lost 6 bases. The CDR3 spans 14 residues. In germline, CDR1 is MNHEY, CDR2 SVGAGI. CDR3 sequence (DNA): TGTGCCAGCAGGCCGGGACTAGGTCACGATACGCAGTATTTT. Protein: CASRPGLGHDTQYF.

This sequence joins TRBV5-6 and TRBJ2-2; D unclear. The CDR3 has 17 amino acids. Germline values: CDR1 SGHDT, CDR2 YYEEEE. V gave up 1 base and J gave up 2 bases, with 15 bases separating them. The CDR3 region has the DNA TGTGCCAGCAGCTTGTTCAAGTCAGGAACCAACACCGGGGAGCTGTTTTTT. It specifies CASSLFKSGTNTGELFF.

J is TRBJ1-1 and V is TRBV5-1; tentative D call: TRBD1 (6 bases). Trimming cost V 3 bases and J 5 bases, with 14 bases left between them. The CDR3 length is 14 residues. Germline V gives CDR1 SGHRS, CDR2 YFSETQ. This chain's CDR3 is CASSWEKGGTEAFF. In nucleotides, the CDR3 is TGCGCCAGCAGCTGGGAAAAGGGGGGGACTGAAGCTTTCTTT.

J is TRBJ2-1 and V is TRBV7-9; 11 bases agree with TRBD2. CDR3 length: 15 residues. Germline V lookup: CDR1 SEHNR, CDR2 FQNEAQ (reference sequence). The V gene end was trimmed by 1 base and the J gene end by 7 bases; junction bases not matched to a gene: 3. The CDR3 DNA follows: TGTGCCAGCAGCTTAGAAACTAGCGGGAGTAATGAGCAGTTCTTC. Amino acids: CASSLETSGSNEQFF.

This clone came up once. The chain joins TRBV5-8 to TRBJ1-1; 9 bases align to TRBD1. CDR3 length: 14 amino acids. The junction had 4 bases not matched to a gene; V was cut back by 2 bases and J by 5 bases. Per the germline V gene, CDR1 is SGHTS and CDR2 is YDEGEE. CDR3 coding DNA: TGTGCCAGCAGCTTTGACAGGGGGGGGACTGAAGCTTTCTTT. It specifies CASSFDRGGTEAFF. Filled out from reference TRBV5-8 and TRBJ1-1, the complete variable domain reads EAGVTQSPTHLIKTRGQQATLRCSPISGHTSVYWYQQALGLGLQFLLWYDEGEERNRGNFPPRFSGRQFPNYSSELNVNALELEDSALYLCASSFDRGGTEAFFGQGTRLTVV.

The V gene is TRBV6-1, the J gene TRBJ1-2; no reliable D call. The CDR3 extends over 11 amino acids. V shed 0 bases and J shed 4 bases, with 0 bases lying between them. Germline values: CDR1 MNHNS, CDR2 SASEGT. The CDR3 DNA follows: TGTGCCAGCAGTGAAGCCTATGGCTACACCTTC. This codes for CASSEAYGYTF.

This chain joins TRBV7-2 and TRBJ2-7, with D perhaps TRBD1 (6 bases). Germline V gene data show CDR1 as SGHTA and CDR2 as FQGNSA. Trimming took 1 base from V and 0 from J, leaving 16 bases between them. This CDR3 has 17 amino acids. This CDR3 reads CASSLEILQGISYEQYF. The CDR3 nucleotides are TGTGCCAGCAGCTTAGAGATACTACAGGGAATCTCCTACGAGCAGTACTTC.

This chain joins TRBV4-1 and TRBJ2-7; D is unresolved. The CDR3 has 15 residues. Germline lookup yields CDR1 MGHRA and CDR2 YSYEKL. V gave up 5 bases and J gave up 3 bases, with 17 bases separating them. The DNA for the CDR3 is TGCGCCAGCAGCTCCTCAGGCACCGCGGACTACGAGCAGTACTTC. Its protein product is CASSSSGTADYEQYF.

A note on this clone: The sample has other DNA sequences that encode this CDR3 too. J is TRBJ2-7 and V is TRBV11-2, with D uncertain. In germline, CDR1 is SGHAT, CDR2 FQNNGV. With 5 bases removed from V and 3 bases from J, the gap between germline ends came to 5 bases. This CDR3 comprises 11 residues. The CDR3 sequence is CASSDNYEQYF. As DNA, the CDR3 is TGTGCCAGCAGCGACAACTACGAGCAGTACTTC.

The chain combines TRBV27 with TRBJ1-6; perhaps TRBD1 as D (5 bases). Trimming shortened V by 6 bases and J by 8 bases, and 14 bases separated the two germline ends. Germline V gene sequence: CDR1 MNHEY, CDR2 SMNVEV (reference sequence). The CDR3 sequence is 14 residues long. The DNA of the CDR3 is TGTGCCAGCAGATTCGGGGGTACCGATTCACCCCTCCACTTT. Amino acids: CASRFGGTDSPLHF.

This chain links TRBV19 with TRBJ2-5, with a weak D call TRBD2 (5 bases). V was clipped by 0 bases and J by 3 bases, with 8 bases between them. The CDR3 has 14 amino acids. Germline values: CDR1 LNHDA, CDR2 SQIVND (reference sequence). The CDR3 DNA reads TGTGCCAGTAGTATAGATTACGGGGAAGAGACCCAGTACTTC. This codes for CASSIDYGEETQYF.